A single sample gave rise to the 21 T cell receptor beta chains below, sequenced in a study of PD-1 blockade in classical Hodgkin lymphoma (dated by TCRdb to 2020 to 2022). The meaning of the sample's time point label: cycle 4 day 1 (C4D1), after 6 weeks of nivolumab. Every trial patient had relapsed following autologous stem cell transplantation, and prior brentuximab vedotin exposure was what differed among cohorts A, B and C. The library was produced with the immunoSEQ multiplex PCR assay. TCRdb provides this immuneACCESS table in a form limited to in-frame rearrangements. Some clones are lacking; in checked studies, under half of them reflect an unresolved V gene, and why the rest are absent is not known. The sample yields tens of thousands of clones; around 70% were counted once. In total, the top ten clones hold over 15% of the sample. Sequencing was performed on peripheral blood mononuclear cells (PBMCs), taken before the fourth cycle of nivolumab. The receptors were sampled from a human donor with classical Hodgkin lymphoma.

The V call is TRBV5-1, the J call TRBJ1-3; D not certain. Germline CDR1 and CDR2: SGHRS and YFSETQ. Trimming removed 0 bases at V and 0 bases at J, with 7 bases between. CDR3 length equals 15 residues. The CDR3 is CASSLVTGSGNTIYF. Here the CDR3 DNA reads TGCGCCAGCAGCTTGGTGACGGGCTCTGGAAACACCATATATTTT.

The rearrangement uses TRBV6-5 and TRBJ2-3; 11 bases fit TRBD2. There are 15 residues in the CDR3. Germline V gene data show CDR1 as MNHEY and CDR2 as SVGAGI. Trimming removed 8 bases from V and 0 bases from J; junction bases left unmatched: 4. CDR3 nucleotides: TGTGCCAGCCGTAGCGGGAGGGTTAGCACAGATACGCAGTATTTT. It codes for CASRSGRVSTDTQYF.

The chain employs TRBV7-3 and TRBJ2-3, with D hard to call. The CDR3 has 15 residues. V shed 5 bases and J shed 2 bases, with 14 bases lying between them. Per the germline V gene, CDR1 is SGHTA and CDR2 is FQGTGA. The CDR3 loop is CASSPMGLVTDTQYF. CDR3 DNA sequence: TGTGCCAGCAGCCCCATGGGTCTTGTCACAGATACGCAGTATTTT.

This clone was seen just once. V and J are TRBV28 and TRBJ1-3; no firm D call. Germline CDR1 MDHEN, CDR2 SYDVKM. Between the trimmed V and J ends, which lost 2 bases and 4 bases, there was a span of 9 bases. The CDR3 covers 14 residues. The CDR3 region has the DNA TGTGCCAGCAGTTTAGCGGGAGGGGGAAACACCATATATTTT. Translating gives CASSLAGGGNTIYF.

This sequence joins TRBV29-1 and TRBJ2-7; D unclear. V dropped 4 bases and J dropped 2 bases, with 9 bases sitting between them. The germline V gene has CDR1 SQVTM and CDR2 ANQGSEA. The CDR3 contains 12 residues. The chain's CDR3 is CSVADGTYEQYF. The CDR3 DNA reads as TGCAGCGTTGCGGACGGCACCTACGAGCAGTACTTC.

This clone was detected only a few times. The V gene is TRBV29-1, the J gene TRBJ1-5; no clear D. The CDR3 loop spans 12 amino acids. Germline V gene sequence: CDR1 SQVTM, CDR2 ANQGSEA. V was trimmed by 4 bases and J by 6 bases, leaving 10 bases between them. CDR3 bases: TGCAGCGTTGGGGAGGCCGGTCAGCCCCAGCATTTT. It is translated as CSVGEAGQPQHF. The variable domain in full, completed from reference TRBV29-1 and TRBJ1-5, reads SAVISQKPSRDICQRGTSLTIQCQVDSQVTMMFWYRQQPGQSLTLIATANQGSEATYESGFVIDKFPISRPNLTFSTLTVSNMSPEDSSIYLCSVGEAGQPQHFGDGTRLSIL.

V and J are TRBV6-5 and TRBJ1-3, with 10 bases fitting TRBD1. The germline V gene has CDR1 MNHEY and CDR2 SVGAGI. This CDR3 is built from 14 residues. The junction had 3 bases not matched to a gene; V was cut back by 6 bases and J by 4 bases. The CDR3 protein is CASRLDRGGNTIYF. The CDR3 DNA is TGTGCCAGCAGACTGGACAGGGGGGGAAACACCATATATTTT.

The chain couples TRBV4-1 to TRBJ1-1, with no clear D. CDR3 size: 16 residues. Trimming stripped 0 bases from V and 11 bases from J, with 22 bases between. The germline V gene encodes CDR1 MGHRA and CDR2 YSYEKL. CDR3: CASSQEREMRLGKAFF. The CDR3 DNA follows: TGCGCCAGCAGCCAAGAACGAGAAATGCGGTTGGGAAAGGCTTTCTTT.

CDR3 DNA sequence: TGCGCCAGCAGCCCCTGGGGAGGTAGGGGTAACTATGGCTACACCTTC. Protein product: CASSPWGGRGNYGYTF. This chain connects TRBV4-1 to TRBJ1-2, with D maybe TRBD1 (5 bases). The CDR3 totals 16 residues. CDR1 MGHRA and CDR2 YSYEKL come from the germline V gene. The V end was cut by 4 bases, the J end by 1 base, with 16 bases between.

The V gene is TRBV5-5, the J gene TRBJ2-2; 10 bases are a match to TRBD2. J lost 4 bases, V lost 0 bases, and 0 bases had no gene match. The CDR3 is 15 amino acids. The V gene's germline CDR1 is SGHKS and CDR2 YYEKEE (reference sequence). The CDR3 sequence is CASSLGLAGTGELFF. The CDR3 DNA reads as TGTGCCAGCAGCTTGGGACTAGCGGGCACCGGGGAGCTGTTTTTT.

V usage is TRBV10-2 and J usage is TRBJ2-1; 7 bases are shared with TRBD2. The V gene end was trimmed by 8 bases and the J gene end by 4 bases; junction bases not matched to a gene: 5. Germline V CDR1 and CDR2: WSHSY, SAAADI. CDR3 length: 13 amino acids. The CDR3 loop is CASRGEYYNEQFF. The CDR3 DNA sequence: TGCGCCAGCCGGGGGGAGTATTACAATGAGCAGTTCTTC.

This chain uses TRBV5-1 with TRBJ2-3; 7 bases line up with TRBD2. V dropped 3 bases and J dropped 5; count of bases not matched to a gene: 15. Germline V CDR1 and CDR2: SGHRS, YFSETQ. This CDR3 region has 17 residues. The CDR3 reads CASSSDTSAIGRDTQYF. The CDR3 nucleotides read TGCGCCAGCAGCTCGGATACTAGCGCCATCGGACGAGATACGCAGTATTTT. Full variable domain (remainder filled in from reference TRBV5-1 and TRBJ2-3): KAGVTQTPRYLIKTRGQQVTLSCSPISGHRSVSWYQQTPGQGLQFLFEYFSETQRNKGNFPGRFSGRQFSNSRSEMNVSTLELGDSALYLCASSSDTSAIGRDTQYFGPGTRLTVL.

This clone has a single count. The chain joins TRBV6-5 to TRBJ2-1; 9 bases line up with TRBD2. Losses at the gene ends were 6 bases for V and 7 bases for J; bases not matched to a gene: 7. This CDR3 is 14 amino acids long. Germline assignment: CDR1 MNHEY and CDR2 SVGAGI. The CDR3 DNA sequence: TGTGCCAGCAGACCGGGACTAGCTATAAATGAGCAGTTCTTC. It translates to CASRPGLAINEQFF.

This sequence joins TRBV18 and TRBJ2-3; D is ambiguous. The germline gives CDR1 KGHSH, CDR2 LQKENI. This CDR3 comprises 12 residues. Trimming removed 2 bases from V and 4 bases from J, with 4 bases in between. The DNA of the CDR3 is TGTGCCAGCTCACCAGAGTCAGATACGCAGTATTTT. Protein product: CASSPESDTQYF.

The rearrangement uses TRBV11-2 and TRBJ2-3; the D gene is possibly TRBD1 (6 bases). The germline CDR1 and CDR2 sequences are SGHAT and FQNNGV. The CDR3 is made up of 15 amino acids. V shed 5 bases and J shed 0 bases, with 12 bases lying between them. The CDR3 region is CASSLQGLSTDTQYF. CDR3 coding DNA: TGTGCCAGCAGCCTACAGGGTTTGAGCACAGATACGCAGTATTTT.

This sequence joins TRBV7-2 and TRBJ1-1; D unclear. Germline CDR1 reads SGHTA; CDR2 reads FQGNSA. CDR3 length: 13 residues. Between the trimmed V and J ends, which lost 1 base and 7 bases, there was a span of 10 bases. The CDR3 sequence: CASSLVVPVEAFF. Written as DNA, the CDR3 is TGTGCCAGCAGCTTAGTCGTCCCCGTTGAAGCTTTCTTT.

The chain carries TRBV7-3 and TRBJ1-3; TRBD1 might be the D (5 bases). Germline loops: CDR1 SGHTA, CDR2 FQGTGA. V lost 2 bases, J lost 0 bases, and 11 bases lay in between. The CDR3 has 16 residues. In DNA, the CDR3 is TGTGCCAGCAGCTTAGTGGGGGATTCCTCTGGAAACACCATATATTTT. Protein: CASSLVGDSSGNTIYF.

V is TRBV10-3 and J is TRBJ1-3; tentative D call: TRBD1 (5 bases). CDR3 length: 11 amino acids. Germline CDR1 ENHRY, CDR2 SYGVKD. V was clipped by 8 bases and J by 4 bases, with 6 bases between them. CDR3 sequence reads: CAIDSGNTIYF. The CDR3 DNA reads TGTGCCATCGACAGCGGAAACACCATATATTTT.

The chain combines TRBV7-2 with TRBJ1-2, with 8 bases aligning to TRBD1. Germline V gene data show CDR1 as SGHTA and CDR2 as FQGNSA. The trim removed 6 bases at V and 4 bases at J, leaving 7 bases unmatched. This CDR3 comprises 14 residues. CDR3 nucleotide sequence: TGTGCCAGCAGTCACTACGGACAGGGCTATGGCTACACCTTC. This codes for CASSHYGQGYGYTF.

The chain links TRBV6-5 to TRBJ1-6; D ambiguous. Trimming shortened V by 6 bases and J by 0 bases, and 9 bases separated the two germline ends. The CDR3 is 15 residues long. CDR1 is MNHEY and CDR2 is SVGAGI in the germline V gene. Here the CDR3 DNA reads TGTGCCAGCAGCGCTACGAGCTCCTATAATTCACCCCTCCACTTT. This sequence encodes CASSATSSYNSPLHF.

The chain has TRBV2 and TRBJ2-3; D is unclear. CDR3 length: 11 residues. V lost 4 bases to trimming and J lost 5 bases, with 4 bases between them. Germline loops: CDR1 SNHLY, CDR2 FYNNEI. This CDR3 is CASSVVDTQYF. The DNA for the CDR3 is TGTGCCAGCAGTGTTGTAGATACGCAGTATTTT.